A single T cell receptor (beta chain) is shown here with its context. This CDR3 has 16 residues. Random hexamers served to reverse transcribe about 0.45 to 1 ug RNA. TCRdb re-derived calls from the immunoSEQ multiplex PCR reads in MiXCR, one entry per CDR3 protein. The data show some 120,000 distinct CDR3 sequences, about 93% seen once. This entry belongs to a study of CD8 T cells in Susac syndrome. The sequenced material came from CD8+ T cells from PBMCs. The receptor comes from a human donor with multiple sclerosis. The rearrangement uses TRBV21-1 and TRBJ2-3; TRBD2, the table's D call, was not compared with the DNA. TRBV21-1 is a pseudogene locus. The CDR3 DNA reads as TGTGCCAGCAGCACTGCCTGCGGGTGGGCCGCAGATACGCAGTATTTT. This sequence encodes CASSTACGWAADTQYF.